This paragraph reports one T cell receptor beta chain. This record comes from a study of T cell responses to AZD1222 COVID-19 vaccine. Recipients boosted at about 4 weeks or about 12 weeks are pooled. The protocol was immunoSEQ multiplex PCR, while the TCRdb copy is restricted to in-frame clones and leaves out a portion. The sample lists 150,000 or so clones; roughly 92% were seen once. The CDR3 covers 15 residues. Trimming cost V 3 bases and J 6 bases; bases outside gene matches: 7. Germline CDR1 MRHNA, CDR2 SNTAGT. Sequences were derived from peripheral blood, sampled 28 days after the second AZD1222 dose. This sequence was found in an adult who received the AZD1222 COVID-19 vaccine. The J gene is TRBJ2-1, the V gene TRBV6-4, with 8 positions matching TRBD1. The CDR3 coding sequence is TGTGCCAGCAGTGAGTGGCAGGGGGCGGTCAATGAGCAGTTCTTC. Amino acids: CASSEWQGAVNEQFF.